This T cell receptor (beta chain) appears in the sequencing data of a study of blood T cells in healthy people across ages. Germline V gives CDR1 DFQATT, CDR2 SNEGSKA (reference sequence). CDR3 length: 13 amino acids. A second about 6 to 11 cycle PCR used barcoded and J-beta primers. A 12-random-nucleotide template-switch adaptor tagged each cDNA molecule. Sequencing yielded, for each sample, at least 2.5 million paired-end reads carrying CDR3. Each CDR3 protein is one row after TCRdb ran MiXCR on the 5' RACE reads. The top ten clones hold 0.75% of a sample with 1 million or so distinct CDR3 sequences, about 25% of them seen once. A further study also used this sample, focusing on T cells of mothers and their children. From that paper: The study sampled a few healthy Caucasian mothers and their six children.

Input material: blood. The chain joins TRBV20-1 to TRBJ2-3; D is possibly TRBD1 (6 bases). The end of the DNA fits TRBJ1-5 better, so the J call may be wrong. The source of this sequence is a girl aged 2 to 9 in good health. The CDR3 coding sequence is TGCAGTGCTAACGGCGGGGGCACAGATACGCAGCATTTT. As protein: CSANGGGTDTQHF.